A selection of T cell receptor beta chains follows, all from one sample in a study of T cells in Graves' hyperthyroidism and ophthalmopathy. TCRdb re-derived calls from the multiplex PCR reads in MiXCR, one entry per CDR3 protein. Of over 350,000 distinct CDR3 sequences in the sample, roughly 14% were seen once. Sequencing was done on a sample of blood. All receptors derive from a man between 18 and 35 years old with Graves' ophthalmopathy. Each CDR3 is given with its conserved first and last residue. The D gene is left open where the match is weak. Expanded clones are given a class, and other clones once, few, many or no size at all.

v_call	clone_size	d_call	j_call	cdr3_aa	cdr3_nt
TRBV7-2	many	TRBD2	TRBJ2-5	CASSDIGGTSGQETQYF	TGTGCCAGCAGCGACATAGGAGGGACTAGCGGCCAAGAGACCCAGTACTTC
TRBV10-3	-	-	TRBJ1-4	CAISEGPGSGSGNEKLFF	TGTGCCATCAGTGAGGGTCCAGGCTCAGGTTCGGGCAATGAAAAACTGTTTTTT
TRBV7-2	few	-	TRBJ2-7	CASSLGSLYYEQYF	TGTGCCAGCAGCTTAGGGAGCCTCTACTACGAGCAGTACTTC
TRBV29-1	many	-	TRBJ1-4	CSVSPTTGEKLFF	TGCAGCGTTTCGCCCACGACGGGTGAAAAACTGTTTTTT
TRBV11-1	many	TRBD2	TRBJ2-1	CASSLGLAGFNEQFF	TGTGCCAGCAGCTTAGGACTAGCGGGGTTCAATGAGCAGTTCTTC
TRBV30	few	-	TRBJ2-1	CAWTRVLYEQFF	TGTGCCTGGACCAGGGTTTTGTATGAGCAGTTCTTC
TRBV7-2	many	TRBD2	TRBJ2-7	CASSLPGLAVTYEQYF	TGTGCCAGCAGCTTACCGGGACTAGCGGTCACCTACGAGCAGTACTTC
TRBV6-6	many	-	TRBJ1-1	CASSYSSRNTEAFF	TGTGCCAGCAGTTACTCGTCCAGGAACACTGAAGCTTTCTTT
TRBV2	many	TRBD2	TRBJ2-1	CATSPLGLAGAHDNEQFF	TGTGCCACCAGCCCCCTCGGACTAGCGGGAGCCCACGACAATGAGCAGTTCTTC
TRBV24-1	few	TRBD1	TRBJ2-6	CATSDLDRTGGANVLTF	TGTGCCACCAGTGATTTAGACCGGACAGGTGGGGCCAACGTCCTGACTTTC
TRBV5-6	many	-	TRBJ2-7	CASTTGLADEQYF	TGTGCCAGCACCACCGGACTGGCCGACGAGCAGTACTTC